The 8 T cell receptor beta chains given below trace back to one sample, sequenced in a study of cytomegalovirus exposure and HLA in healthy donors. It was with 60 Vbeta and 13 Jbeta primers that the PCR ran. Only in-frame clones appear in the TCRdb table, and some are missing; sequencing was by immunoSEQ multiplex PCR. This table holds 150,000 to 200,000 clones, 82% found once. Sequences were obtained from PBMCs. These receptor sequences come from a man between 45 and 60 years old in good health and CMV-seropositive.

The V gene is TRBV29-1, the J gene TRBJ2-6, with D possibly being TRBD1 (6 bases). The germline gives CDR1 SQVTM, CDR2 ANQGSEA. V lost 5 bases and J 0 bases, leaving 11 bases between the germline ends. The CDR3 sequence is 15 residues long. The CDR3 DNA follows: TGCAGCGTTCAAGGGACACTCTCTGGGGCCAACGTCCTGACTTTC. Amino acid sequence: CSVQGTLSGANVLTF.

The rearrangement uses TRBV28 and TRBJ2-7; D perhaps matches TRBD1 (7 bases). CDR1 is MDHEN and CDR2 is SYDVKM in the germline V gene. The CDR3 is 13 residues long. V gave up 8 bases and J gave up 7 bases, with 18 bases separating them. The CDR3 here is CASVSGGGFEQYF. CDR3 bases: TGTGCCAGCGTTAGTGGAGGGGGCTTTGAGCAGTACTTC.

This clone appeared once. The junction departs from the called germline gene at one end, perhaps through a read error. V is TRBV7-3 and J is TRBJ2-4; a possible D gene is TRBD2 (5 bases). Germline-derived CDR1 and CDR2 are SGHTA and FQGTGA. The length of the CDR3 is 14 residues. CDR3 residues: CASSLNGGGNSQYF. The CDR3, as DNA: TGTGCCAGCAGCTTAAACGGAGGTGGAAACAGTCAGTACTTC.

This chain joins TRBV7-9 and TRBJ2-7; TRBD2 might be the D (6 bases). Germline V lookup: CDR1 SEHNR, CDR2 FQNEAQ (reference sequence). The length of the CDR3 is 13 residues. The germline V and J ends were trimmed by 5 bases and 2 bases, with 10 bases remaining between them. CDR3 bases: TGTGCCAGCAGCATCGGGGAGGCCTACGAGCAGTACTTC. It is translated as CASSIGEAYEQYF.

The V gene is TRBV2, the J gene TRBJ1-1; tentative D call: TRBD1 (6 bases). Germline loops: CDR1 SNHLY, CDR2 FYNNEI. V lost 8 bases and J lost 4, with 14 bases in between. The CDR3 length is 13 residues. This CDR3 is CASGKGGGTEAFF. CDR3 DNA sequence: TGTGCCAGCGGAAAGGGGGGGGGCACTGAAGCTTTCTTT.

The chain joins TRBV28 to TRBJ2-7; D is possibly TRBD1 (7 bases). Germline V gene sequence: CDR1 MDHEN, CDR2 SYDVKM. Between the trimmed V and J ends, which lost 6 bases and 2 bases, there was a span of 23 bases. This CDR3 is 17 amino acids long. This CDR3 is CASSIIRGASRTYEQYF. The CDR3 DNA follows: TGTGCCAGCAGCATTATCAGGGGGGCCTCTAGAACCTACGAGCAGTACTTC.

The chain has TRBV6-1 and TRBJ1-2, with D hard to call. V was cut by 2 bases and J by 4 bases, with 11 bases left in between. CDR1 is MNHNS and CDR2 is SASEGT in the germline V gene. The CDR3 totals 14 residues. The CDR3 is CASSETGISYGYTF. The CDR3 DNA sequence: TGTGCCAGCAGTGAAACGGGAATATCCTATGGCTACACCTTC.

The chain combines TRBV10-3 with TRBJ1-1; D not certain. The CDR3 is made up of 11 amino acids. V was shortened by 7 bases and J by 0 bases, with 3 bases between the two germline ends. The germline gives CDR1 ENHRY, CDR2 SYGVKD. CDR3 in amino acids: CAITVNTEAFF. In DNA, the CDR3 is TGTGCCATCACGGTGAACACTGAAGCTTTCTTT.